This TCR beta chain was identified in a study of CD8 T cells in ankylosing spondylitis. This clonotype was observed at least ten times. Its antigen remains unidentified. Whole-study results and caveats: Disease-associated clones were reportedly significantly overrepresented in matched ankylosing spondylitis synovial fluid. Prior work had noted some motif variants in reactive arthritis blood and synovial fluid. Those disease-linked clones were CD8+; they were also relatively rare in peripheral blood.

TCR beta libraries were made by quantitative 5'-RACE with molecular barcodes. Each CDR3 protein gets one entry after TCRdb re-called the 5' RACE reads with MiXCR. The sample consists of 340,000 or so distinct CDR3 sequences, approximately 15% of them appearing once. The germline V and J ends were trimmed by 7 bases and 6 bases, with 19 bases remaining between them. Germline CDR1 SQVTM, CDR2 ANQGSEA. The CDR3 length is 14 residues. This receptor was identified in a male donor with ankylosing spondylitis or in good health (not recorded which). Sequencing used blood, either unsorted or a sorted T cell fraction (not recorded which). The chain carries TRBV29-1 and TRBJ2-1; no clear D. This chain's CDR3 is CSGAFGLQTNEQFF. The CDR3 region has the DNA TGCAGCGGGGCCTTTGGGCTTCAAACCAATGAGCAGTTCTTC.